This is a list of T cell receptor beta chains from one sample in a study of T-cell memory formation after mild COVID-19. MiXCR was run by TCRdb on the 5' RACE reads, yielding one entry per CDR3 protein. The data show about 110,000 distinct CDR3 sequences, roughly 19% seen once. Sequenced sample: PBMCs or a T cell subset sorted from them (not recorded which). The source is a young man who had mild COVID-19 (a few samples of this study predate the infection). Cell type and time point are not known. Each CDR3 is given with its conserved first and last residue. A D gene is named only where the DNA matches it firmly. The listing skips clone size in some rows; elsewhere it reads once, few, many or a size class.

clone_size j_call d_call v_call cdr3_aa cdr3_nt
few TRBJ2-3 - TRBV7-9 CASSFRRVGWDTQYF TGTGCCAGCAGCTTCCGGCGGGTCGGCTGGGATACGCAGTATTTT
many TRBJ1-1 - TRBV3-1 CASSQDGAAEAFF TGTGCCAGCAGCCAAGACGGGGCGGCTGAGGCTTTCTTT
- TRBJ1-1 - TRBV7-6 CASSTPLGSDTEAFF TGTGCCAGCAGCACACCCTTGGGGAGTGACACTGAAGCTTTCTTT
- TRBJ2-3 - TRBV7-9 CASSLGRVLTDTQYF TGTGCCAGCAGCTTAGGGCGGGTGCTCACAGATACGCAGTATTTT
- TRBJ2-5 - TRBV6-2/TRBV6-3 CASSYAGGNQETQYF TGTGCCAGCAGTTACGCAGGCGGGAACCAAGAGACCCAGTACTTC
many TRBJ2-5 TRBD2 TRBV24-1 CATSDREGEETQYF TGTGCCACCAGTGATCGGGAGGGTGAAGAGACCCAGTACTTC
many TRBJ2-2 - TRBV9 CASSVDWTPNTGELFF TGTGCCAGCAGCGTAGATTGGACACCGAACACCGGGGAGCTGTTTTTT
many TRBJ1-1 - TRBV6-6 CASSYVPDTEAFF TGTGCCAGCAGTTATGTGCCTGACACTGAAGCTTTCTTT
few TRBJ2-3 - TRBV6-5 CASSSIGRYSTDTQYF TGTGCCAGCAGTTCCATAGGGCGGTATAGCACAGATACGCAGTATTTT
- TRBJ2-7 - TRBV18 CASSPPSHSYEQYF TGTGCCAGCTCACCACCCTCTCACAGCTACGAGCAGTACTTC
- TRBJ2-3 - TRBV5-4 CASTPREGATDTQYF TGTGCCAGCACCCCTCGGGAGGGGGCCACAGATACGCAGTATTTT
- TRBJ1-1 - TRBV9 CASSDRDGSRRTEAFF TGTGCCAGCAGCGACCGGGACGGCTCCCGGCGGACTGAAGCTTTCTTT
- TRBJ2-1 TRBD2 TRBV6-1 CASRLLAGVNEQFF TGTGCCAGCCGTCTCTTAGCGGGGGTTAATGAGCAGTTCTTC
- TRBJ1-2 - TRBV6-6 CASSLQGNYGYTF TGTGCCAGCAGTTTACAGGGTAACTACGGCTACACCTTC
few TRBJ2-4 - TRBV30 CAWSVSYIQYF TGTGCCTGGAGTGTGAGTTACATTCAGTACTTC
few TRBJ2-1 TRBD1 TRBV25-1 CASSSRTMGQGVYEQFF TGTGCCAGCAGTTCACGTACGATGGGACAGGGGGTCTATGAGCAGTTCTTC
- TRBJ2-3 TRBD2 TRBV6-2/TRBV6-3 CASSPSTSGGADTQYF TGTGCCAGCAGTCCGTCGACTAGCGGGGGAGCAGATACGCAGTATTTT
- TRBJ1-2 TRBD1 TRBV7-2 CASSLPRGRLAYGYTF TGTGCCAGCAGCTTACCGAGGGGGCGATTGGCCTATGGCTACACCTTC
many TRBJ2-5 - TRBV5-1 CASSLGTTQETQYF TGCGCCAGCAGCTTGGGGACAACGCAAGAGACCCAGTACTTC
- TRBJ1-6 - TRBV18 CASSPSARENSPLHF TGTGCCAGCTCACCCTCCGCCCGGGAGAATTCACCCCTCCACTTT
few TRBJ2-7 - TRBV6-2/TRBV6-3 CASSYQGGASYEQYF TGTGCCAGCAGTTACCAAGGAGGAGCCTCCTACGAGCAGTACTTC
few TRBJ1-6 - TRBV3-2 CASSQASGISSYNSPLHF TGTGCCAGCAGCCAAGCGTCGGGAATCAGCTCCTATAATTCACCCCTCCACTTT
- TRBJ2-1 - TRBV20-1 CSTGDFEQFF TGCAGCACCGGGGACTTCGAGCAGTTCTTC
- TRBJ2-1 - TRBV7-2 CASSVGAVSSYNEQFF TGTGCCAGCAGCGTGGGGGCGGTAAGCTCCTACAATGAGCAGTTCTTC
few TRBJ2-3 TRBD2 TRBV12-3/TRBV12-4 CASSLAGTSGTFTDTQYF TGTGCCAGCAGCCTGGCCGGGACTAGCGGAACCTTCACAGATACGCAGTATTTT
- TRBJ1-2 - TRBV7-9 CASSRLQGLVDGYTF TGTGCCAGCAGCCGTCTTCAGGGGCTCGTGGATGGCTACACCTTC
few TRBJ2-3 - TRBV7-2 CASSRRYTQYF TGTGCCAGCAGCCGGAGGTATACGCAGTATTTT
- TRBJ2-7 TRBD1 TRBV20-1 CSARTGGYEQYF TGCAGTGCGCGGACAGGGGGCTACGAGCAGTACTTC
- TRBJ2-5 - TRBV7-8 CASSLWGPVETQYF TGTGCCAGCAGCTTATGGGGGCCGGTGGAGACCCAGTACTTC
few TRBJ2-3 - TRBV4-2 CASSPRRGPDTQYF TGTGCCAGCAGTCCGAGAAGAGGCCCAGATACGCAGTATTTT
many TRBJ2-7 TRBD1 TRBV5-1 CASSFEQGAVIYEQYF TGCGCCAGCAGCTTCGAACAGGGGGCAGTTATCTACGAGCAGTACTTC
- TRBJ1-6 TRBD1 TRBV5-1 CASSARQGNNSPLHF TGCGCCAGCAGCGCACGACAGGGGAATAATTCACCCCTCCACTTT
few TRBJ2-5 - TRBV7-2 CASSLAKRETQYF TGTGCCAGCAGCTTAGCCAAACGAGAGACCCAGTACTTC
few TRBJ2-1 - TRBV4-2 CASSSRRRGNEQFF TGTGCCAGCAGCTCTCGCCGGCGGGGTAATGAGCAGTTCTTC
- TRBJ2-5 - TRBV2 CASPREAEWYQETQYF TGTGCCAGCCCCCGTGAAGCGGAGTGGTACCAAGAGACCCAGTACTTC
- TRBJ1-2 TRBD1 TRBV5-1 CASSLAVMDRAGYTF TGCGCCAGCAGCTTGGCAGTAATGGACAGGGCTGGCTACACCTTC
few TRBJ2-3 - TRBV12-3/TRBV12-4 CASSRPDTQYF TGTGCCAGCAGTCGACCCGATACGCAGTATTTT
- TRBJ1-6 - TRBV7-9 CANRDASGSPLHF TGTGCCAACAGGGACGCATCGGGTTCACCCCTCCACTTT
few TRBJ2-7 TRBD2 TRBV10-1 CASSDASGYEQYF TGCGCCAGCAGTGATGCTAGCGGCTACGAGCAGTACTTC
- TRBJ1-5 TRBD1 TRBV4-2 CASSHQTGYQPQHF TGTGCCAGCAGCCACCAGACAGGGTATCAGCCCCAGCATTTT